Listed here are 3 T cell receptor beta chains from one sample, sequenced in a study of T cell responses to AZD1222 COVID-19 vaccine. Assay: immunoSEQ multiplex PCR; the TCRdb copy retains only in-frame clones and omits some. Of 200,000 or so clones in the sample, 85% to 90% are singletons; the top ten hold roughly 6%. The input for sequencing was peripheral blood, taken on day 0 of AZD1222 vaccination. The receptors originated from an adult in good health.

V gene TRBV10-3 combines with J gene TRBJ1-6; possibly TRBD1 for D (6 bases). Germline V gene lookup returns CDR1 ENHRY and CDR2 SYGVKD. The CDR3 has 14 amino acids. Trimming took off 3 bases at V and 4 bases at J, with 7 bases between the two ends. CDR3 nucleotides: TGTGCCATCAGTGATCAGGGGTATAATTCACCCCTCCACTTT. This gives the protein CAISDQGYNSPLHF.

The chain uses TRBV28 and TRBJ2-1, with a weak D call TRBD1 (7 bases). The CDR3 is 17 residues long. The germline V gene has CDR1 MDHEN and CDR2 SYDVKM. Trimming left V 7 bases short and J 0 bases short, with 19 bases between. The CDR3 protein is CASTSGGGLDSYNEQFF. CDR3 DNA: TGTGCCAGCACCTCTGGAGGGGGCTTAGACTCCTACAATGAGCAGTTCTTC.

CDR3 sequence reads: CASSQGQGASQPQHF. CDR3 DNA: TGTGCCAGCAGCCAAGGGCAGGGGGCAAGTCAGCCCCAGCATTTT. This rearrangement joins TRBV4-2 to TRBJ1-5, with 8 bases that match TRBD1. CDR3 length equals 15 residues. Germline loops: CDR1 LGHNA, CDR2 YNFKEQ. Losses at the gene ends were 1 base for V and 6 bases for J; bases not matched to a gene: 5.